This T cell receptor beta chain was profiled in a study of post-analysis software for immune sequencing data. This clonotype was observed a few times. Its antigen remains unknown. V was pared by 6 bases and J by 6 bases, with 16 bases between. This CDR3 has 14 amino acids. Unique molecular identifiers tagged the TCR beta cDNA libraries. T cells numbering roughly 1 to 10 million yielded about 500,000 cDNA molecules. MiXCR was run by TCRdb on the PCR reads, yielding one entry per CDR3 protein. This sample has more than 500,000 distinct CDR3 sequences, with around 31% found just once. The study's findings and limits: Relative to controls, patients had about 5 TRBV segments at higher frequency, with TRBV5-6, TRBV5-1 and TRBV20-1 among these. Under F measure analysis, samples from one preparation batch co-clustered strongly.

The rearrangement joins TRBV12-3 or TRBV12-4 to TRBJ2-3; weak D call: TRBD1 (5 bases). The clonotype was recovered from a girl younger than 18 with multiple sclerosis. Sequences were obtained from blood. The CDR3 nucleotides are TGTGCCAGCAGACCCTCTCCCCCAGGGGATACGCAGTATTTT. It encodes CASRPSPPGDTQYF.